Given below is one T cell receptor beta chain in context. No antigen is known for it. No clone much larger than this one lies a single base away; base qualities are absent. This record comes from a study of blood T cell repertoires in COVID-19 (dated by TCRdb to about 2020). For the study in its entirety: Samples from collaborators originated in the United States, Italy and Spain and spanned both the acute and convalescent phases of COVID-19. Subjects who had been exposed to COVID-19, were actively infected with it, or had recovered from it provided the deeply sampled blood TCRbeta repertoires that made up the dataset. The repertoires were made available in a free public database intended to serve as a resource for research on the immune response to SARS-CoV-2. The samples were drawn from the first 160 participants of the ongoing ImmuneRACE study and from 1,254 subjects provided by 6 global collaborators. The material from the prospective study consisted of cDNA or gDNA derived from T cells, B-cell-depleted T cells, or PBMCs. Where HLA class I and class II types were available, the types were taken from metadata supplied by the sample provider, not from assay-based typing. The sample metadata nearly always contained a de-identified subject ID, COVID-19 status, age in years and sex. Broad study findings and their caveats: Clinical and demographic metadata were provided uncurated, with the amount varying by source and participant.

The immunoSEQ Assay, a bias-controlled multiplex PCR, was used to amplify TCRbeta CDR3 regions from genomic DNA. The study's processing was this. Nucleated cell counts per sample were estimated from amplification of reference gene primers within the assay. To quantify the absolute abundance of each unique TCRbeta CDR3 rearrangement, sequence reads were collapsed and filtered. For each sample, productive Simpson clonality was calculated by taking the square root of Simpson's diversity index across productive rearrangements. TCRdb stores this immuneACCESS table with in-frame sequences only. Part of the clones is absent; in the studies checked, under half of the shortfall reflects unresolved V genes, and no reason is known for the rest. From that table come the V and J calls and clone size; the DNA was used to work out D and trimming. This sample is represented by more than 400,000 clones; roughly nine tenths of them were singletons. The ten biggest clones cover about 0.65% of the sample.

Participants in the prospective study were enrolled through a virtual design, were aged roughly 18 to 100 years, and lived in some 24 United States geographic areas. In the prospective study, participants were assigned to cohorts based on the clinical history participants reported in a screening survey and a study questionnaire. For ImmuneRACE Cohort 3, a participant was defined as recovered based on two consecutive negative NP/OP PCR tests, clearance by a healthcare professional, or resolution of symptoms. In the prospective study, whole blood, serum and a nasopharyngeal or oropharyngeal swab were collected from each participant by mobile phlebotomists. Additional blood draws and questionnaires over an approximately 2-month period could optionally be provided by prospective study participants. Prospective study blood samples were shipped either frozen or at room temperature before DNA extraction.

Sequencing input: PBMCs or T cells enriched from blood (not recorded which). This clonotype was sampled from a young woman who had recovered from COVID-19.

The CDR3 sequence is CASSPSGGARTGELFF. The sequenced DNA: TGTGCCAGCAGCCCCAGCGGGGGGGCCCGGACCGGGGAGCTGTTTTTT. This receptor chain uses TRBV7-2 and TRBJ2-2, with 10 bases aligning to TRBD2. Ends trimmed: V by 5 bases, J by 5 bases; bases unmatched to a gene: 8. The CDR3 sequence holds 16 residues, the cysteine and phenylalanine included. Just CDR3 DNA is preserved here, 48 bases in frame from base 1. The germline V gene supplies CDR1 SGHTA and CDR2 FQGNSA.